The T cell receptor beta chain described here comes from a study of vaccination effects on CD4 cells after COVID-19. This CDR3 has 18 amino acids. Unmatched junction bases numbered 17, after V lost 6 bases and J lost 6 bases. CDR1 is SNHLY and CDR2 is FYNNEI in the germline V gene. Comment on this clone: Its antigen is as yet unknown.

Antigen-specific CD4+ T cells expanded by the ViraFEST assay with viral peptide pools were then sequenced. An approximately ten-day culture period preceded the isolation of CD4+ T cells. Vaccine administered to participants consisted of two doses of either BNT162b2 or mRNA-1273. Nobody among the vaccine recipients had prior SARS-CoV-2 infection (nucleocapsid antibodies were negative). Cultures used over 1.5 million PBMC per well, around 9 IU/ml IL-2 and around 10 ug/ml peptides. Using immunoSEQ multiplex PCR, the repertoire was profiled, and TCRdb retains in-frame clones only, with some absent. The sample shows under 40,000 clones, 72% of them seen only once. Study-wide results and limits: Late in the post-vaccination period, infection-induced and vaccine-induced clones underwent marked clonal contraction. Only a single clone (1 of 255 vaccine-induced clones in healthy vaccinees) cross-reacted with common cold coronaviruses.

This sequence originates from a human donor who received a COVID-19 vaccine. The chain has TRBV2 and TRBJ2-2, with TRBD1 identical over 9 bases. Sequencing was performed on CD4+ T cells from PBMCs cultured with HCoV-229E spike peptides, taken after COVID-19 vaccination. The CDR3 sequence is CASSPLPGQGIFAGELFF. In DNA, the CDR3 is TGTGCCAGCAGCCCACTCCCGGGACAGGGAATTTTTGCCGGGGAGCTGTTTTTT.